The T cell receptor beta chain under discussion was sequenced for a study of blood T cell repertoires in COVID-19. This CDR3 comprises 15 residues. The germline CDR1 and CDR2 sequences are SGHRS and YFSETQ. The V and J ends lost 4 bases and 3 bases, in that order; junction bases with no gene match: 6. Under the authors' procedure: Amplification with reference gene primers provided the estimates of nucleated cell counts. Data came from immunoSEQ multiplex PCR; TCRdb stores just in-frame clones and leaves some out. That table gives V, J and clone size, and the DNA gave D and trimming. This sample has some 230,000 clones, with 80% to 85% found just once.

V usage is TRBV5-1 and J usage is TRBJ2-2, with TRBD1 matching 7 bases. Source material: peripheral blood. The TCR originated in a woman of 80 years or more with COVID-19, enrolled during active disease. CDR3 sequence: CASSLTGMHTGELFF. The CDR3 region has the DNA TGCGCCAGCAGCCTGACAGGGATGCACACCGGGGAGCTGTTTTTT.